This entry concerns a single TCR beta chain. As originally analysed: From reference gene primer amplification, estimates of nucleated cell counts were derived. Profiled with immunoSEQ multiplex PCR; TCRdb holds only in-frame clones, not every one. V, J and clone size reflect that table, while D and trimming were determined from the DNA. The sample lists around 230,000 clones, approximately 85% occurring once. This entry is derived from a study of blood T cell repertoires in COVID-19. In the study overall: Sites in the United States, Italy and Spain provided acute and convalescent COVID-19 samples. The analysed material was cDNA or gDNA that came from T cells, B-cell-depleted T cells, or PBMCs.

V lost 8 bases, J lost 0 bases, and 13 bases lay in between. CDR3 length: 15 residues. CDR1 and CDR2 (germline): SGHVS, FQNEAQ. The V and J genes are TRBV7-8 and TRBJ2-2, with D maybe TRBD1 (7 bases). This clonotype was sampled from a man aged 45 to 65 with COVID-19, enrolled during active disease. The material sequenced was peripheral blood. The CDR3 protein is CASGGGTANTGELFF. For the CDR3, the DNA is TGTGCCAGCGGCGGAGGGACAGCGAACACCGGGGAGCTGTTTTTT.